The source of this T cell receptor (beta chain) is a study of identical twins. This clonotype has a handful of counts. TCRdb re-analysed the 5' RACE reads in MiXCR, keeping a single row per CDR3 protein. The sample holds 500,000 or so distinct CDR3 sequences, about 20% seen once. The length of the CDR3 is 17 residues. V lost 3 bases to trimming and J lost 2 bases; unmatched junction nucleotides: 3. The germline CDR1 and CDR2 sequences are LNHNV and YYDKDF (reference sequence). A further study also used this sample, focusing on T cells expressing NK-cell markers.

The V call is TRBV15, the J call TRBJ2-2; the match to TRBD2 covers 13 bases. The sequenced material came from CD4+ T cells sorted from blood. This TCR derives from a woman aged 18-35 years in good health. CDR3 amino acids: CATSRTGLAGNTGELFF. CDR3 nucleotides: TGTGCCACCAGCAGGACGGGACTAGCGGGAAACACCGGGGAGCTGTTTTTT.